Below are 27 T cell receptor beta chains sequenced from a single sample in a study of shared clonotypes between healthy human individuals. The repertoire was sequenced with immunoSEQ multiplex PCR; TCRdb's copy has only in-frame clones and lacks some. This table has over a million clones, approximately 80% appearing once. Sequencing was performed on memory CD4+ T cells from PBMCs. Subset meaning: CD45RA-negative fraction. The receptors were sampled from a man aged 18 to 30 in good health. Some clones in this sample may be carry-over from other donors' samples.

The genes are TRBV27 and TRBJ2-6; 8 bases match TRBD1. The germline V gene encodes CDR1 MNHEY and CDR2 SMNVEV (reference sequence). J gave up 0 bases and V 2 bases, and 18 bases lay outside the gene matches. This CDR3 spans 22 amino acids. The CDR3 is CASSLRLDGRGPPLSGANVLTF. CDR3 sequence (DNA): TGTGCCAGCAGTTTACGTTTGGACGGCAGGGGGCCGCCACTCTCTGGGGCCAACGTCCTGACTTTC.

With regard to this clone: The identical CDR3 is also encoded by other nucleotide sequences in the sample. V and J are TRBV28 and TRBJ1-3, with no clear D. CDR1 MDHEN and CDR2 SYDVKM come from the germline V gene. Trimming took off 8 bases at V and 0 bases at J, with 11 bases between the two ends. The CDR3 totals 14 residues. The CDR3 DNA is TGTGCCAGCTCGTTGTCCAGCTCTGGAAACACCATATATTTT. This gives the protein CASSLSSSGNTIYF.

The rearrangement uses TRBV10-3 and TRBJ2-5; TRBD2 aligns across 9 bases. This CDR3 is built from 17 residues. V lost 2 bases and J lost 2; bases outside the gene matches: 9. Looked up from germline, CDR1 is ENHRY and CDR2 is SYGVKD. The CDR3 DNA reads TGTGCCATCAGTGAGGGACTAGCGAAAACCAATCAAGAGACCCAGTACTTC. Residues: CAISEGLAKTNQETQYF.

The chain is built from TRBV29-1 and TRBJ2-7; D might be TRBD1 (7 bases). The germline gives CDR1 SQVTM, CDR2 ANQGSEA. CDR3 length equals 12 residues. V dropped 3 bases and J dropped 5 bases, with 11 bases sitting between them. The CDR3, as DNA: TGCAGCGTTGAGGAGGGGGCGAACGAGCAGTACTTC. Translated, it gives CSVEEGANEQYF.

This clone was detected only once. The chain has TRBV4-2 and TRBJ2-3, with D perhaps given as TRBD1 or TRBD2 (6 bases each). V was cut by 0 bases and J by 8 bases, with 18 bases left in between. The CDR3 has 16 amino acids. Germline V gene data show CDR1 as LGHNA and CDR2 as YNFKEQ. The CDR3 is CASSQDRREEGGTQYF. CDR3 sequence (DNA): TGTGCCAGCAGCCAAGACAGGAGGGAGGAGGGGGGTACGCAGTATTTT.

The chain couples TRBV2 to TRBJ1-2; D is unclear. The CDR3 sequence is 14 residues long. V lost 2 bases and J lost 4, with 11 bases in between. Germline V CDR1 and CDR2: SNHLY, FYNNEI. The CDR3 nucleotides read TGTGCCAGCAGTGAAAGGTTGACGGGCTATGGCTACACCTTC. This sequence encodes CASSERLTGYGYTF.

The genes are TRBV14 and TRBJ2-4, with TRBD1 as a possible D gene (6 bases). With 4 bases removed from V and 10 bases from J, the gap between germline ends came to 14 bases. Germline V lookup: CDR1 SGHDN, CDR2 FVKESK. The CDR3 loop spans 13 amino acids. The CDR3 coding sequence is TGTGCCAGCAGCCCGGACAGCCCTCGAATTCAGTACTTC. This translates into CASSPDSPRIQYF.

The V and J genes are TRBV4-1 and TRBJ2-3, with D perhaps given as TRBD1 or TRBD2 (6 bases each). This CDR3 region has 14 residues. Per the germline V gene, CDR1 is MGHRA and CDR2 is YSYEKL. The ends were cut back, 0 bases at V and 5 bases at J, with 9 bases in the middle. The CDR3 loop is CASSQEEGGDTQYF. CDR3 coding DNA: TGCGCCAGCAGCCAAGAAGAGGGGGGAGATACGCAGTATTTT.

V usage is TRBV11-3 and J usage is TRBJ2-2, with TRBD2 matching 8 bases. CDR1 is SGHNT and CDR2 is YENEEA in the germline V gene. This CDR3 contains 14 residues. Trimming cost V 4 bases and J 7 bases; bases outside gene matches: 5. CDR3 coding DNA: TGTGCCAGCAGCTCCGGCGGGAGGCACGGGGAGCTGTTTTTT. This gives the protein CASSSGGRHGELFF.

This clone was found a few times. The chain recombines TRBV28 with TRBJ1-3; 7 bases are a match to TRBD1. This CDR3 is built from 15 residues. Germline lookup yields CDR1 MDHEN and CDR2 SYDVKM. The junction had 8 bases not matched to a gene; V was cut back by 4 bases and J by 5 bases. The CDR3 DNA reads TGTGCCAGCAGTTCTCCCGGGACAGCCAGAAACACCATATATTTT. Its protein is CASSSPGTARNTIYF.

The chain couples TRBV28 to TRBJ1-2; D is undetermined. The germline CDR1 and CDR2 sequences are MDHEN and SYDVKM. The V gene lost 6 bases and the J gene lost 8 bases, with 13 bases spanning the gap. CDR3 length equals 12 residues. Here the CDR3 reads CASRPTLSGYTF. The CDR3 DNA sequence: TGTGCCAGCAGACCGACACTTTCGGGCTACACCTTC.

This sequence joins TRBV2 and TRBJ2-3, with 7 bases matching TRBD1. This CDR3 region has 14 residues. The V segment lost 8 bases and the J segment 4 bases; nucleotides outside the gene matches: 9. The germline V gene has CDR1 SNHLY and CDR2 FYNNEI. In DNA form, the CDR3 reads TGTGCCAGCGTCGACAGGGTGGTCGCAGATACGCAGTATTTT. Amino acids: CASVDRVVADTQYF. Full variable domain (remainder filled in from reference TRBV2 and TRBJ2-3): EPEVTQTPSHQVTQMGQEVILRCVPISNHLYFYWYRQILGQKVEFLVSFYNNEISEKSEIFDDQFSVERPDGSNFTLKIRSTKLEDSAMYFCASVDRVVADTQYFGPGTRLTVL.

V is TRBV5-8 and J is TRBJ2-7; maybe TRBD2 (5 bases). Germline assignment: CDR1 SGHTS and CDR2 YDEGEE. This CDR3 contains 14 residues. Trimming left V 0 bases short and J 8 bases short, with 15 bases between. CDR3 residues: CASSLASRGAKQYF. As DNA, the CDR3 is TGTGCCAGCAGCTTGGCAAGCCGGGGTGCCAAGCAGTACTTC.

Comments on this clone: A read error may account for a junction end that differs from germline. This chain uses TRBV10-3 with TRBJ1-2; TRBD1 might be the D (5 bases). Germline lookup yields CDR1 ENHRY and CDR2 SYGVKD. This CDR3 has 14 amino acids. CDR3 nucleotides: TGTGCCATCACTGAGGGGAGGGCTAACTATGGCTACACCTTC. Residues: CAITEGRANYGYTF.

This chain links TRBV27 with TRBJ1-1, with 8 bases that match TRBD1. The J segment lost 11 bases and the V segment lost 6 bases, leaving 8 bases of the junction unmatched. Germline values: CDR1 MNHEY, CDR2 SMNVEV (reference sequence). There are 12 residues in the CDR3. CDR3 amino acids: CASSFNRGTAFF. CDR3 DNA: TGTGCCAGCAGCTTTAACAGGGGGACTGCTTTCTTT.

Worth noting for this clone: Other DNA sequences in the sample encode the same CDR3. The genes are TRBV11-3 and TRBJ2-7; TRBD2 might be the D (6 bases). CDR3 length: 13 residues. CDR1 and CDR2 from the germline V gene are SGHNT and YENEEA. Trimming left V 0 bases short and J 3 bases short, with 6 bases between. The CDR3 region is CASSLERGYEQYF. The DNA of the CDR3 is TGTGCCAGCAGCTTAGAGCGGGGCTACGAGCAGTACTTC.

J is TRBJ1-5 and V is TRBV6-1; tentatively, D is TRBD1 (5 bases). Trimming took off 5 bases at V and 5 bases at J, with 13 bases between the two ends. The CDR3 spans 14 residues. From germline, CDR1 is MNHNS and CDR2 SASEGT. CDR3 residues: CASSPQDSYQPQHF. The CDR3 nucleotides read TGTGCCAGCAGTCCACAAGACAGTTATCAGCCCCAGCATTTT.

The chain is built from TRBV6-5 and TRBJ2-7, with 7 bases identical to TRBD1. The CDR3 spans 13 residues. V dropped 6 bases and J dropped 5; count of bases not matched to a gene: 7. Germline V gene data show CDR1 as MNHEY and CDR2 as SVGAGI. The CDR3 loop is CASSLDRAHEQYF. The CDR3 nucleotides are TGTGCCAGCAGCCTCGACAGGGCCCACGAGCAGTACTTC.

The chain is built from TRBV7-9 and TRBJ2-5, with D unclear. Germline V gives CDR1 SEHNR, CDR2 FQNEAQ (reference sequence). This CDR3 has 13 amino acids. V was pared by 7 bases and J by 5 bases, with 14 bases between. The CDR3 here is CASTESAWETQYF. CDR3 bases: TGTGCCAGCACCGAATCAGCCTGGGAGACCCAGTACTTC.

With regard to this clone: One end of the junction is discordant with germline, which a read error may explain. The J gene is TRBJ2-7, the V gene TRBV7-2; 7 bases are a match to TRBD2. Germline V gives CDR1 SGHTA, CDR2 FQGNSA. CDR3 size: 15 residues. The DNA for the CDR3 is TGTGCCAGCAGCTTAGCGAGCGGGATCTATTACGAACAGTACTTC. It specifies CASSLASGIYYEQYF.

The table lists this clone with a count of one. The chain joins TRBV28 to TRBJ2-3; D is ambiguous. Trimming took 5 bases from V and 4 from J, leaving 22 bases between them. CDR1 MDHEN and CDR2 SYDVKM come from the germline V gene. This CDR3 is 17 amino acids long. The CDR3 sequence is CASSIPVGMANPDTQYF. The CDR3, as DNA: TGTGCCAGCAGTATCCCGGTAGGGATGGCGAATCCAGATACGCAGTATTTT.

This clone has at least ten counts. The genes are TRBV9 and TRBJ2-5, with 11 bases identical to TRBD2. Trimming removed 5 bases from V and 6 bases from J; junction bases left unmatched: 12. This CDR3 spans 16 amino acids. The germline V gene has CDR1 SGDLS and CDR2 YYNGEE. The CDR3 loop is CASSRDLSGRAKTQYF. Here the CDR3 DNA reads TGTGCCAGCAGTCGCGACCTTAGCGGGAGGGCAAAGACCCAGTACTTC.

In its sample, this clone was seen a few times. CDR3: CASSRDVHSYGYTF. The CDR3 DNA sequence: TGTGCCAGCAGTCGGGACGTCCATTCCTATGGCTACACCTTC. The chain couples TRBV6-1 to TRBJ1-2; D may be TRBD1 (5 bases). CDR3 length equals 14 residues. V lost 5 bases, J lost 4 bases, and 14 bases lay in between. Germline V gene data show CDR1 as MNHNS and CDR2 as SASEGT.

The CDR3, as DNA: TGTGCCAGCAGAGTACAGGGGGCCACTAACTACGAGCAGTACTTC. It encodes CASRVQGATNYEQYF. The chain joins TRBV6-1 to TRBJ2-7; 9 bases are shared with TRBD1. The germline V gene has CDR1 MNHNS and CDR2 SASEGT. The CDR3 sequence is 15 residues long. Unmatched junction bases numbered 9, after V lost 6 bases and J lost 3 bases.

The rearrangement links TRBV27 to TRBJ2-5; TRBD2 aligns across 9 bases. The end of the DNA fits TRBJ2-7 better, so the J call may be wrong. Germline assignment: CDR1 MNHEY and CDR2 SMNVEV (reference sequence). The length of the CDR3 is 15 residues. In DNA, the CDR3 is TGTGCCAGCAGTTTAACAGCGGGAGGATCCGGCGAGCAGTACTTC. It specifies CASSLTAGGSGEQYF.

CDR3 DNA sequence: TGTGCCAGCAGCGCCCGACTAGCGGGAGGTTTTAACGGGGAGCTGTTTTTT. The encoded protein is CASSARLAGGFNGELFF. V is TRBV4-2 and J is TRBJ2-2; 13 bases match TRBD2. Germline V lookup: CDR1 LGHNA, CDR2 YNFKEQ. The CDR3 runs to 17 residues. The J segment lost 7 bases and the V segment lost 5 bases, leaving 10 bases of the junction unmatched.

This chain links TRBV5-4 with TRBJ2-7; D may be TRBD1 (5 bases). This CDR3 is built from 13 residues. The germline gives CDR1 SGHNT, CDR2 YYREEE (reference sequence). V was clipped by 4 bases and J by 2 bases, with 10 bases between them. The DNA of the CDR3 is TGTGCCAGCAGCCCGGACAACCCCTACGAGCAGTACTTC. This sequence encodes CASSPDNPYEQYF.